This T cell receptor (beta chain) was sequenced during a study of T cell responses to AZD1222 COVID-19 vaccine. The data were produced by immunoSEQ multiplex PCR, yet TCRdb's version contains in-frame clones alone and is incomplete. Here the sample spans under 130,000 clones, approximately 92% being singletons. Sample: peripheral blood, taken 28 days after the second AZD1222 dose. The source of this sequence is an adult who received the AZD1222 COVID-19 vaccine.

Here the CDR3 reads CASSFRSTADTQYF. Written as DNA, the CDR3 is TGTGCCAGCAGCTTCCGATCCACGGCAGATACGCAGTATTTT. The chain employs TRBV7-9 and TRBJ2-3; D not certain. V dropped 3 bases and J dropped 4 bases, with 11 bases sitting between them. The CDR3 is 14 residues long. Germline CDR1 is SEHNR and CDR2 is FQNEAQ (reference sequence).